This TCR beta chain was sequenced for a study of blood T cell repertoires in COVID-19. Germline V lookup: CDR1 MNHEY, CDR2 SVGAGI. This CDR3 has 14 residues. V was pared by 0 bases and J by 5 bases, with 1 base of the junction left unmatched. Assay used: immunoSEQ multiplex PCR; TCRdb lists only in-frame clones, some missing. The sample records a few hundred thousand clones, over 75% being singletons. The genes are TRBV6-5 and TRBJ2-7; TRBD2 aligns across 10 bases. This TCR was sampled from a middle-aged man who had recovered from COVID-19. Specimen: PBMCs or T cells enriched from blood (not recorded which). CDR3 nucleotides: TGTGCCAGCAGTTACTCTAGCGGGAGGAACGAGCAGTACTTC. It specifies CASSYSSGRNEQYF.